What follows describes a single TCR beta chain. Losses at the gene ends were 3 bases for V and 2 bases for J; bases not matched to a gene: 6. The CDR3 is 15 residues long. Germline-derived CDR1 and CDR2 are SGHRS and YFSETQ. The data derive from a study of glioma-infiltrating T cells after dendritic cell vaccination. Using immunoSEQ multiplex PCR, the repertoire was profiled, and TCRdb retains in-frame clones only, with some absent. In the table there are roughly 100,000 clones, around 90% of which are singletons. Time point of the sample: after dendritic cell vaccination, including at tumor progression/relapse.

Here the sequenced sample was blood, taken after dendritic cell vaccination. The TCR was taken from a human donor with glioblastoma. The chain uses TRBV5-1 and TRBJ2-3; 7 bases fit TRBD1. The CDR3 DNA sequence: TGCGCCAGCAGCTCCGACAGGGCCTACACAGATACGCAGTATTTT. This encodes CASSSDRAYTDTQYF.